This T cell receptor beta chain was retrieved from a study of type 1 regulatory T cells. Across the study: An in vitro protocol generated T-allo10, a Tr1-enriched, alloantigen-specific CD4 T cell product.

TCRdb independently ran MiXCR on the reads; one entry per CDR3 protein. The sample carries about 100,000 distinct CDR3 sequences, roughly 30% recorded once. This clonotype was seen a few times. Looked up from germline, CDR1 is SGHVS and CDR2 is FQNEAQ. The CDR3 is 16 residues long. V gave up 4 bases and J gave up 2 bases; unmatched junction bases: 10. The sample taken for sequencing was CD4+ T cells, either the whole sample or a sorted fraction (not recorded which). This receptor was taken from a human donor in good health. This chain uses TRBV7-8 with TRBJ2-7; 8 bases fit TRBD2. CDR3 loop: CASSSQAALAAYEQYF. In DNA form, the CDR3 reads TGTGCCAGCAGCTCACAAGCCGCACTAGCGGCCTACGAGCAGTACTTC.